This T cell receptor (beta chain) was captured by sequencing in a study of long-term antiretroviral therapy in people with HIV. At the level of the study: Samples collected earliest predate the 2015 immediate-ART recommendation by about a decade.

It was version v3.0 of the immunoSEQ assay that was run at survey level. Per-sample sequencing targets were roughly 40,000-55,000 T-cell genomes. This table comes from immunoSEQ multiplex PCR, and its TCRdb copy is limited to in-frame clones, with some not included. The sample includes some 33,000 clones, 90% to 97% of them seen just once. The V and J ends lost 1 base and 2 bases, in that order; junction bases with no gene match: 11. The CDR3 consists of 18 residues. The germline CDR1 and CDR2 sequences are SQVTM and ANQGSEA. Source: unsorted PBMCs, taken 6.6 years after starting antiretroviral therapy. This sequence was found in a man aged 25-45 years with HIV. The chain is built from TRBV29-1 and TRBJ2-3; 11 nucleotides line up with TRBD2. CDR3 sequence: CSVEGGSGTSGPTDTQYF. The DNA for the CDR3 is TGCAGCGTTGAAGGGGGTTCAGGGACTAGCGGCCCCACAGATACGCAGTATTTT.